One and the same sample provided the 26 T cell receptor beta chains below, sequenced in a study of T cells in Graves' hyperthyroidism and ophthalmopathy. TCR beta CDR3 regions were amplified from RNA transcripts. The HTBI primer set served for first-round RT-PCR of the TCR CDR3. TCRdb itself ran the multiplex PCR reads through MiXCR, one entry per CDR3 protein. This repertoire shows over 700,000 distinct CDR3 sequences, 38% found once; its top ten account for approximately 8.7%. The sequenced material came from blood. Receptors originate from a man younger than 35 with Graves' hyperthyroidism.

This clonotype showed up just a few times. This CDR3 reads CASSAGQGATYEQYF. In nucleotides, the CDR3 is TGTGCCAGCAGCGCGGGACAGGGGGCTACCTACGAGCAGTACTTC. This rearrangement joins TRBV9 to TRBJ2-7; 12 bases are shared with TRBD1. Germline values: CDR1 SGDLS, CDR2 YYNGEE. The CDR3 spans 15 residues. V was clipped by 3 bases and J by 2 bases; unmatched bases: 3.

The chain employs TRBV10-3 and TRBJ1-2; D gene ambiguous. The CDR3 is 12 amino acids. The germline CDR1 and CDR2 sequences are ENHRY and SYGVKD. The V end was cut by 9 bases, the J end by 3 bases, with 11 bases between. CDR3 protein: CAMRTGDYGYTF. The CDR3 DNA reads as TGTGCCATGCGGACGGGTGACTATGGCTACACCTTC.

The chain links TRBV25-1 to TRBJ1-3; D is perhaps TRBD1 (5 bases). The V and J ends lost 10 bases and 4 bases respectively, with 8 bases between them. Germline loops: CDR1 MGHDK, CDR2 SYGVNS. This CDR3 comprises 11 residues. The CDR3 reads CAIGTGNTIYF. Here the CDR3 DNA reads TGTGCCATCGGGACGGGAAACACCATATATTTT.

This sequence joins TRBV2 and TRBJ2-7; D possibly matches TRBD1 or TRBD2 (6 bases each). CDR3 size: 16 residues. Trimming pared 6 bases from V and 5 bases from J, leaving 23 bases between. Germline CDR1 reads SNHLY; CDR2 reads FYNNEI. The CDR3 sequence: CASRKQGGPLWHEQYF. In DNA form, the CDR3 reads TGTGCCAGCAGAAAACAGGGAGGCCCTCTATGGCACGAGCAGTACTTC.

The genes are TRBV20-1 and TRBJ2-7; 8 nucleotides align to TRBD2. The CDR3 spans 16 residues. The ends lost 3 bases at V and 1 base at J; junction bases unmatched: 11. Germline V CDR1 and CDR2: DFQATT, SNEGSKA (reference sequence). The CDR3 DNA reads TGCAGTGCTAGGCCCACTGAGCGGGGGCATTCCTACGAGCAGTACTTC. Amino acids: CSARPTERGHSYEQYF.

This clonotype was seen at least ten times. The chain employs TRBV7-3 and TRBJ1-5; D is possibly TRBD1 (6 bases). The CDR3 consists of 13 residues. Trimming removed 1 base from V and 7 bases from J, with 8 bases in between. The V gene's germline CDR1 is SGHTA and CDR2 FQGTGA. The CDR3 protein is CASSLNRAQPQHF. The DNA of the CDR3 is TGTGCCAGCAGCTTAAACAGGGCCCAGCCCCAGCATTTT. Variable domain in full (rest from reference TRBV7-3 and TRBJ1-5): GAGVSQTPSNKVTEKGKYVELRCDPISGHTALYWYRQSLGQGPEFLIYFQGTGAADDSGLPNDRFFAVRPEGSVSTLKIQRTERGDSAVYLCASSLNRAQPQHFGDGTRLSIL.

The count of this clonotype is one. Mismatch with germline at one junction end may stem from a read error. V usage is TRBV14 and J usage is TRBJ2-7; 10 bases align to TRBD2. CDR3 size: 12 residues. Germline loops: CDR1 SGHDN, CDR2 FVKESK. The CDR3 loop is CASSRELAGEDF. CDR3 sequence (DNA): TGTGCCAGCAGCCGAGAGCTAGCGGGAGAGGACTTC.

This clonotype was observed many times. This sequence joins TRBV7-9 and TRBJ1-1; 7 nucleotides agree with TRBD1. V was clipped by 7 bases and J by 0 bases; unmatched bases: 5. CDR1 is SEHNR and CDR2 is FQNEAQ in the germline V gene (reference sequence). CDR3 size: 14 residues. Here the CDR3 reads CASTGQTMNTEAFF. CDR3 bases: TGTGCCAGCACGGGACAGACCATGAACACTGAAGCTTTCTTT.

This clonotype was recorded at least ten times. One end of the junction fails to match germline, which may point to a read error. The chain couples TRBV10-3 to TRBJ1-2; D remains unclear. This CDR3 contains 14 residues. Germline assignment: CDR1 ENHRY and CDR2 SYGVKD. The CDR3 region has the DNA TGTGCCATCAGTGAACAGAATAGGAACTTTGGCTACACCTTC. It yields the protein CAISEQNRNFGYTF.

The chain carries TRBV19 and TRBJ2-2, with D uncertain. Germline V gives CDR1 LNHDA, CDR2 SQIVND (reference sequence). The CDR3 has 14 residues. Trimming took 6 bases from V and 3 from J, leaving 11 bases between them. The CDR3 bases are TGTGCCAGTAGGAGTGAGCAGCACACCGGGGAGCTGTTTTTT. Translating it yields CASRSEQHTGELFF.

The rearrangement links TRBV5-6 to TRBJ1-2; maybe TRBD1 (6 bases). V was trimmed by 3 bases and J by 4 bases, leaving 10 bases between them. Germline V gene sequence: CDR1 SGHDT, CDR2 YYEEEE. There are 13 residues in the CDR3. The CDR3 DNA reads TGTGCCAGCAGCTCCGACAGGCTCTATGGCTACACCTTC. Its protein product is CASSSDRLYGYTF.

The gene calls are TRBV20-1 and TRBJ2-6, with 7 bases aligning to TRBD1. The CDR3 totals 19 residues. V lost 0 bases to trimming and J lost 0 bases; unmatched junction nucleotides: 11. CDR1 and CDR2 from the germline V gene are DFQATT and SNEGSKA (reference sequence). The CDR3 DNA reads as TGCAGTGCTAGAGACCCGACAGGGCAAACCAGCTCTGGGGCCAACGTCCTGACTTTC. Translation: CSARDPTGQTSSGANVLTF.

This clonotype was picked up many times. The chain uses TRBV15 and TRBJ1-2, with 9 bases lining up with TRBD1. Germline trimming cut 5 bases from V and 6 bases from J; bases unmatched to any gene: 7. Germline lookup yields CDR1 LNHNV and CDR2 YYDKDF (reference sequence). The CDR3 extends over 14 amino acids. DNA of the CDR3: TGTGCCACCAGCCTTGGACAGGGGAGGGATGGCTACACCTTC. Its translation: CATSLGQGRDGYTF.

In this sample, this clonotype turned up a few times. This chain connects TRBV12-3 or TRBV12-4 to TRBJ1-1, with D unresolved. The CDR3 totals 14 residues. Trimming removed 6 bases at V and 1 base at J, with 12 bases between. The CDR3 reads CASSLRHANTEAFF. CDR3 DNA: TGTGCCAGCAGCCTGCGGCATGCGAACACTGAAGCTTTCTTT.

With respect to this clonotype: A much larger clone differs from this one at a single base, so this may be a read error. The genes are TRBV2 and TRBJ2-7; D call uncertain. The CDR3 sequence is 12 residues long. Germline CDR1 and CDR2: SNHLY and FYNNEI. The CDR3 loop reads CTSSPTDYEQYF. The CDR3 DNA sequence: TGTACCAGCAGCCCCACCGACTACGAGCAGTACTTC.

This clonotype was recorded a few times. This chain links TRBV5-4 with TRBJ2-5, with D maybe TRBD1 (6 bases). V was trimmed by 1 base and J by 4 bases, leaving 11 bases between them. This CDR3 region has 14 residues. CDR1 SGHNT and CDR2 YYREEE come from the germline V gene (reference sequence). The CDR3 DNA sequence: TGTGCCAGCAGCTTGTATCAGGGGACAGAGACCCAGTACTTC. Amino acids: CASSLYQGTETQYF.

The rearrangement joins TRBV10-3 to TRBJ2-7; D is ambiguous. Trimming pared 5 bases from V and 6 bases from J, leaving 17 bases between. The CDR3 contains 14 residues. Germline V gives CDR1 ENHRY, CDR2 SYGVKD. The CDR3 here is CAISYSTHQGEQYF. CDR3 sequence (DNA): TGTGCCATCAGTTACTCGACCCACCAAGGCGAGCAGTACTTC.

The rearrangement joins TRBV10-1 to TRBJ2-3; 11 positions match TRBD2. The V gene end was trimmed by 2 bases and the J gene end by 2 bases; junction bases not matched to a gene: 6. The germline gives CDR1 WNHNN, CDR2 SYGVQD (reference sequence). The CDR3 contains 17 residues. The CDR3 DNA sequence: TGCGCCAGCAGTGAGACTAGCGGGGGCTTTAACACAGATACGCAGTATTTT. Translating it yields CASSETSGGFNTDTQYF.

This clonotype was seen only once. The V call is TRBV28, the J call TRBJ2-7; no reliable D call. Trimming pared 6 bases from V and 1 base from J, leaving 13 bases between. In germline, CDR1 is MDHEN, CDR2 SYDVKM. This CDR3 contains 14 residues. The CDR3 region has the DNA TGTGCCAGCAGACCGATAGGGTCTTCCTACGAGCAGTACTTC. It yields the protein CASRPIGSSYEQYF.

A few counts support this clonotype. This sequence joins TRBV11-2 and TRBJ2-5; 9 bases line up with TRBD2. After removal of 3 bases from V and 5 bases from J, the junction contained 4 bases not matched to a gene. Germline CDR1 and CDR2: SGHAT and FQNNGV. The CDR3 has 14 amino acids. CDR3 in amino acids: CASSLREGPETQYF. CDR3 in DNA: TGTGCCAGCAGCTTGCGGGAGGGCCCGGAGACCCAGTACTTC.

This clonotype was picked up many times. V is TRBV10-3 and J is TRBJ1-1, with D tentatively TRBD1 (6 bases). The CDR3 runs 16 residues. The germline gives CDR1 ENHRY, CDR2 SYGVKD. Trimming stripped 6 bases from V and 5 bases from J, with 22 bases between. This chain's CDR3 is CAIRESRGQGKTEAFF. As DNA, the CDR3 is TGTGCCATCAGGGAATCACGGGGACAAGGCAAAACTGAAGCTTTCTTT.

V usage is TRBV19 and J usage is TRBJ1-3; D is unclear. V was clipped by 8 bases and J by 0 bases, with 14 bases between them. The CDR3 has 15 residues. The V gene's germline CDR1 is LNHDA and CDR2 SQIVND (reference sequence). CDR3 region: CASRLDPSSGNTIYF. The CDR3 region has the DNA TGTGCCAGTCGCCTAGACCCTAGCTCTGGAAACACCATATATTTT.

In this sample, this clonotype turned up a few times. The chain joins TRBV10-3 to TRBJ2-7, with D unresolved. The CDR3 runs 11 residues. Per the germline V gene, CDR1 is ENHRY and CDR2 is SYGVKD. Trimming removed 10 bases from V and 5 bases from J, with 12 bases in between. This chain's CDR3 is CASGLVDEQYF. In DNA form, the CDR3 reads TGTGCCAGCGGCCTCGTCGACGAGCAGTACTTC.

This clonotype was seen a few times. The genes are TRBV5-1 and TRBJ1-4; a possible D gene is TRBD1 (5 bases). The CDR3 length is 16 residues. Germline CDR1 is SGHRS and CDR2 is YFSETQ. V lost 6 bases and J 11 bases, leaving 26 bases between the germline ends. The CDR3 sequence: CASTFVPGTDERKLFF. CDR3 in DNA: TGCGCCAGCACCTTCGTACCCGGGACCGACGAGAGGAAACTGTTTTTT.

The chain has TRBV12-3 or TRBV12-4 and TRBJ2-7; 7 bases fit TRBD1. Trimming removed 6 bases from V and 4 bases from J; junction bases left unmatched: 18. The CDR3 is made up of 17 amino acids. CDR3 residues: CASSQIHGQAALYEQYF. CDR3 sequence (DNA): TGTGCCAGCAGCCAAATTCATGGACAGGCGGCGTTATACGAGCAGTACTTC.

In this sample, this clonotype turned up a few times. The chain combines TRBV4-1 with TRBJ1-2; TRBD1 is a possible D gene (5 bases). The CDR3 totals 13 residues. The V end was cut by 4 bases, the J end by 4 bases, with 10 bases between. Germline CDR1 MGHRA, CDR2 YSYEKL. CDR3 in DNA: TGCGCCAGCAGCCCGATGACAGTCTATGGCTACACCTTC. Residues: CASSPMTVYGYTF.